The next 9 T cell receptor beta chains were all read from a single sample in a study of T-cell memory formation after mild COVID-19 (dated by TCRdb to about 2021). Receptor libraries were prepared by 5' RACE. The reads were generated on an Illumina NovaSeq 6000. The public reads were quality trimmed at Q25 with fastp and then assembled into clones with MiXCR by TCRdb, keeping productive beta chains. For every CDR3 protein sequence, its rows merge into one entry that carries the most common genes and DNA. This sample has roughly 52,000 distinct CDR3 sequences in its table, and approximately 7% of those were observed once. The leading ten clones occupy roughly 1.5% of the sample. The sequenced material came from PBMCs or a T cell subset sorted from them (not recorded which). These receptors originate from a man younger than 35 who had mild COVID-19 (a few samples of this study predate the infection). The sample titles of this study are shuffled in the database, so cell type and time point are left out; the donor was told from shared clones.

This clonotype was recorded many times. This chain uses TRBV9 with TRBJ2-1; 8 bases fit TRBD2. V gave up 0 bases and J gave up 2 bases; unmatched junction bases: 4. Per germline, CDR1 SGDLS and CDR2 YYNGEE. This CDR3 contains 16 residues. The CDR3 is CASSVDGRGAYNEQFF. The CDR3 DNA reads TGTGCCAGCAGCGTAGACGGGCGGGGGGCCTACAATGAGCAGTTCTTC.

The chain employs TRBV9 and TRBJ2-2, with TRBD2 matching 9 bases. CDR3 length: 14 amino acids. V shed 0 bases, J shed 8 bases, and the junction held 2 bases outside the gene matches. Germline V lookup: CDR1 SGDLS, CDR2 YYNGEE. The DNA for the CDR3 is TGTGCCAGCAGCGTAGGCGGGGGGGAAGGGGAGCTGTTTTTT. It is translated as CASSVGGGEGELFF.

At least ten counts were recorded for this clonotype. V and J are TRBV7-2 and TRBJ2-7; 8 bases agree with TRBD1. Trimming removed 3 bases from V and 7 bases from J; junction bases left unmatched: 17. Germline CDR1 is SGHTA and CDR2 is FQGNSA. The CDR3 runs to 17 residues. The CDR3 region is CASSLNPGTGAFKEQYF. The CDR3 DNA sequence: TGTGCCAGCAGCTTGAATCCCGGGACAGGAGCCTTTAAAGAGCAGTACTTC.

The chain joins TRBV7-9 to TRBJ1-2, with D unresolved. This CDR3 is built from 15 residues. The germline V and J ends were trimmed by 7 bases and 6 bases, with 21 bases remaining between them. Germline V gene sequence: CDR1 SEHNR, CDR2 FQNEAQ (reference sequence). The CDR3 DNA follows: TGTGCCAGCACCTCCTACTTAGGGCAGGCGAATGGCTACACCTTC. Translation gives CASTSYLGQANGYTF.

This clonotype has a handful of counts. V usage is TRBV20-1 and J usage is TRBJ2-3, with D perhaps matching TRBD2 (5 bases). V gave up 6 bases and J gave up 2 bases, with 6 bases separating them. The germline CDR1 and CDR2 sequences are DFQATT and SNEGSKA (reference sequence). This CDR3 is 11 amino acids long. CDR3 sequence (DNA): TGCAGTGCAGCGGCCACAGATACGCAGTATTTT. This gives the protein CSAAATDTQYF.

The chain has TRBV2 and TRBJ2-2; perhaps TRBD1 as D (6 bases). V was cut by 5 bases and J by 8 bases, with 15 bases left in between. The CDR3 spans 14 residues. Germline lookup yields CDR1 SNHLY and CDR2 FYNNEI. The CDR3 protein is CASSKRDTGGELFF. In DNA form, the CDR3 reads TGTGCCAGCAGTAAACGGGACACTGGAGGGGAGCTGTTTTTT.

The sample holds a few counts of this clonotype. J is TRBJ1-2 and V is TRBV4-2; 9 bases fit TRBD1. Germline lookup yields CDR1 LGHNA and CDR2 YNFKEQ. The CDR3 totals 13 residues. With 1 base clipped from V and 6 bases from J, the junction kept 0 bases outside the gene matches. The CDR3, as DNA: TGTGCCAGCAGCCAAGGGACAGGGGATGGCTACACCTTC. This gives the protein CASSQGTGDGYTF.

In this sample, this clonotype turned up many times. The rearrangement links TRBV11-2 to TRBJ2-2; a possible D gene is TRBD1 (6 bases). The germline V gene encodes CDR1 SGHAT and CDR2 FQNNGV. Trimming pared 6 bases from V and 1 base from J, leaving 21 bases between. The CDR3 has 18 residues. This chain's CDR3 is CASRQPGHKRMNTGELFF. CDR3 DNA sequence: TGTGCCAGCAGACAGCCGGGACACAAACGAATGAACACCGGGGAGCTGTTTTTT.

This clonotype was counted between two and nine times. The chain uses TRBV7-8 and TRBJ1-1; D is perhaps TRBD1 (5 bases). Germline V gene lookup returns CDR1 SGHVS and CDR2 FQNEAQ. Trimming cost V 4 bases and J 1 base, with 16 bases left between them. The CDR3 spans 16 residues. The CDR3 sequence is CASSYLPGPRNTEAFF. The DNA for the CDR3 is TGTGCCAGCAGCTACCTTCCGGGACCGCGGAACACTGAAGCTTTCTTT. The whole variable domain, remainder taken from reference TRBV7-8 and TRBJ1-1, is GAGVSQSPRYKVAKRGQDVALRCDPISGHVSLFWYQQALGQGPEFLTYFQNEAQLDKSGLPSDRFFAERPEGSVSTLKIQRTQQEDSAVYLCASSYLPGPRNTEAFFGQGTRLTVV.